Below, 27 T cell receptor beta chains from the same sample are listed, as sequenced in a study of T cell repertoires in cytomegalovirus infection. TCRdb reprocessed the reads via MiXCR and lists one record per CDR3 protein. The sample holds about 180,000 distinct CDR3 sequences, around 15% seen once. The sequenced material came from PBMCs. The receptor set was obtained from a human donor in good health (CMV status not recorded). Some clones in this sample may be carry-over from other donors' samples.

This clonotype was picked up many times. This chain uses TRBV27 with TRBJ1-4; no clear D gene. V lost 1 base, J lost 4 bases, and 7 bases lay in between. Germline V gene sequence: CDR1 MNHEY, CDR2 SMNVEV (reference sequence). The CDR3 loop spans 14 amino acids. The CDR3 sequence is CASSLYGLNEKLFF. The DNA for the CDR3 is TGTGCCAGCAGTTTATACGGGCTTAATGAAAAACTGTTTTTT.

There are a few counts of this clonotype. V is TRBV7-9 and J is TRBJ2-7; TRBD2 aligns across 13 bases. With V trimmed by 5 bases and J by 5 bases, 9 bases remained unmatched. The CDR3 is 16 residues long. Germline assignment: CDR1 SEHNR and CDR2 FQNEAQ (reference sequence). DNA of the CDR3: TGTGCCAGCAGCCCGGCGACTAGCGGGAGGATCCACGAGCAGTACTTC. Translated, it gives CASSPATSGRIHEQYF.

Many counts were recorded for this clonotype. The chain couples TRBV11-2 to TRBJ1-2; D is perhaps TRBD1 (5 bases). Germline CDR1 and CDR2: SGHAT and FQNNGV. The CDR3 contains 14 residues. The ends were cut back, 0 bases at V and 8 bases at J, with 13 bases in the middle. CDR3 loop: CASSLDLGAGGYTF. In DNA, the CDR3 is TGTGCCAGCAGCTTAGATCTTGGGGCTGGCGGCTACACCTTC.

At least ten counts were recorded for this clonotype. Mismatch with germline at one junction end may stem from a read error. V gene TRBV7-7 combines with J gene TRBJ2-2, with 14 bases that match TRBD2. This CDR3 has 17 residues. CDR1 is SSHAT and CDR2 is FNYEAQ in the germline V gene (reference sequence). CDR3 loop: CASSRLGLAGEVGELFF. The DNA for the CDR3 is TGTGCTAGCAGCCGACTGGGACTAGCGGGAGAAGTCGGGGAGCTGTTTTTT.

In this sample, this clonotype turned up many times. The junction does not match germline at one end; this may be a read error. CDR3: CASSYGTDKDF. The CDR3 DNA is TGTGCCAGCAGTTACGGGACAGACAAAGACTTC. The chain combines TRBV6-2 or TRBV6-3 with TRBJ2-7; 7 bases align to TRBD1. The CDR3 runs 11 residues. Looked up from germline, CDR1 is MNHEY and CDR2 is SVGEGT.

Only a few counts were recorded for this clonotype. This chain links TRBV5-4 with TRBJ2-5, with a tentative D call TRBD2 (5 bases). V was shortened by 0 bases and J by 2 bases, with 11 bases between the two germline ends. The CDR3 consists of 15 residues. Germline CDR1 and CDR2: SGHNT and YYREEE (reference sequence). The CDR3 protein is CASSLVGGYQETQYF. The CDR3 DNA follows: TGTGCCAGCAGCTTGGTAGGCGGGTATCAAGAGACCCAGTACTTC.

This clonotype was counted between two and nine times. This sequence joins TRBV19 and TRBJ2-2, with TRBD1 matching over 8 bases. Germline assignment: CDR1 LNHDA and CDR2 SQIVND (reference sequence). The CDR3 contains 15 residues. The ends lost 3 bases at V and 3 bases at J; junction bases unmatched: 3. In DNA form, the CDR3 reads TGTGCCAGTAGTATCGGACAGGGCGACACCGGGGAGCTGTTTTTT. Translated, it gives CASSIGQGDTGELFF. Using reference TRBV19 and TRBJ2-2 for the parts outside the CDR3, the full variable domain is DGGITQSPKYLFRKEGQNVTLSCEQNLNHDAMYWYRQDPGQGLRLIYYSQIVNDFQKGDIAEGYSVSREKKESFPLTVTSAQKNPTAFYLCASSIGQGDTGELFFGEGSRLTVL.

This clonotype has at least ten counts. The chain links TRBV7-2 to TRBJ2-1; 12 nucleotides agree with TRBD2. The CDR3 has 18 residues. CDR1 is SGHTA, CDR2 FQGNSA, per germline. V lost 1 base, J lost 6 bases, and 10 bases stayed unmatched. Written as DNA, the CDR3 is TGTGCCAGCAGCTTAGTAGCTAGCGGGAGGGCCCACAGCAATGAGCAGTTCTTC. This encodes CASSLVASGRAHSNEQFF.

On this clonotype: One end of the junction is discordant with germline, which a read error may explain. The rearrangement uses TRBV12-5 and TRBJ1-1; 8 bases map to TRBD1. Looked up from germline, CDR1 is LGHNT and CDR2 is FRNRAP. This CDR3 region has 13 residues. CDR3 bases: TGTGCTACTCGGGACAGGCCGAACACTAAAGCTTTCTTT. Encoded protein: CATRDRPNTKAFF.

The chain employs TRBV20-1 and TRBJ2-6, with no clear D. CDR3 length equals 14 residues. V lost 1 base, J lost 2 bases, and 6 bases lay in between. Germline CDR1 and CDR2: DFQATT and SNEGSKA (reference sequence). CDR3 sequence: CSARGGTGANVLTF. In DNA, the CDR3 is TGCAGTGCTAGAGGTGGTACTGGGGCCAACGTCCTGACTTTC.

The chain is built from TRBV5-4 and TRBJ2-1; 8 nucleotides align to TRBD2. Germline V gene lookup returns CDR1 SGHNT and CDR2 YYREEE (reference sequence). The CDR3 loop spans 15 amino acids. V lost 2 bases and J lost 5; bases outside the gene matches: 6. CDR3 nucleotide sequence: TGTGCCAGCAGCTTACCGGGACTAGAGGACAATGAGCAGTTCTTC. It codes for CASSLPGLEDNEQFF.

There are many counts of this clonotype. The chain recombines TRBV28 with TRBJ2-7; D may be TRBD2 (6 bases). V lost 6 bases and J lost 1, with 16 bases in between. CDR1 and CDR2 from the germline V gene are MDHEN and SYDVKM. CDR3 length: 15 residues. The CDR3 DNA reads as TGTGCCAGCAGCCTCCGGGACTCGAGATCCTACGAGCAGTACTTC. This sequence encodes CASSLRDSRSYEQYF.

This clonotype was observed many times. This chain links TRBV5-1 with TRBJ2-5; D tentatively reads TRBD1 or TRBD2 (5 bases each). The CDR3 length is 15 residues. CDR1 is SGHRS and CDR2 is YFSETQ in the germline V gene. V lost 6 bases to trimming and J lost 0 bases, with 15 bases between them. This CDR3 reads CASTPEGENQETQYF. CDR3 in DNA: TGCGCCAGCACCCCCGAAGGGGAGAACCAAGAGACCCAGTACTTC.

This sequence joins TRBV6-5 and TRBJ2-2, with TRBD2 matching 13 bases. The CDR3 sequence is 17 residues long. The V and J ends lost 2 bases and 4 bases, in that order; junction bases with no gene match: 4. The germline V gene has CDR1 MNHEY and CDR2 SVGAGI. This CDR3 is CASSYQTSGGATGELFF. The CDR3 DNA reads TGTGCCAGCAGTTACCAAACTAGCGGGGGGGCCACCGGGGAGCTGTTTTTT.

This clonotype turned up a few times. The rearrangement links TRBV29-1 to TRBJ2-7; TRBD2 matches 13 bases. J gave up 0 bases and V 1 base, and 21 bases lay outside the gene matches. Per the germline V gene, CDR1 is SQVTM and CDR2 is ANQGSEA. The CDR3 is 22 residues long. The CDR3 loop is CSVEVGTGYAPGLAGTSYEQYF. The CDR3 nucleotides are TGCAGCGTTGAAGTTGGGACAGGGTACGCACCGGGACTAGCGGGAACCTCCTACGAGCAGTACTTC.

The chain employs TRBV29-1 and TRBJ2-6; no clear D. CDR3 length: 14 residues. V lost 4 bases, J lost 1 base, and 8 bases lay in between. Germline assignment: CDR1 SQVTM and CDR2 ANQGSEA. The CDR3 sequence is CSVVWSSGANVLTF. The CDR3 region has the DNA TGCAGCGTTGTTTGGTCTTCTGGGGCCAACGTCCTGACTTTC.

This clonotype was observed a few times. This chain uses TRBV28 with TRBJ1-1, with D uncertain. V lost 7 bases to trimming and J lost 1 base, with 13 bases between them. Germline CDR1 reads MDHEN; CDR2 reads SYDVKM. The CDR3 is 14 residues long. The chain's CDR3 is CASITNLKNTEAFF. Here the CDR3 DNA reads TGTGCCAGCATCACAAACCTAAAGAACACTGAAGCTTTCTTT.

There are a few counts of this clonotype. The V and J genes are TRBV14 and TRBJ2-7; D call uncertain. Germline CDR1 SGHDN, CDR2 FVKESK. V lost 6 bases and J lost 0, with 15 bases in between. The CDR3 contains 15 residues. CDR3 sequence: CASRRLGQSSYEQYF. For the CDR3, the DNA is TGTGCCAGCAGGCGCCTAGGGCAGAGCTCCTACGAGCAGTACTTC. Filled out from reference TRBV14 and TRBJ2-7, the complete variable domain reads EAGVTQFPSHSVIEKGQTVTLRCDPISGHDNLYWYRRVMGKEIKFLLHFVKESKQDESGMPNNRFLAERTGGTYSTLKVQPAELEDSGVYFCASRRLGQSSYEQYFGPGTRLTVT.

This clonotype was counted many times. In DNA form, the CDR3 reads TGTGCCAGCAGAAACCAGGGAATCCTTCAGCCCCAGCATTTT. Translation: CASRNQGILQPQHF. J is TRBJ1-5 and V is TRBV28, with D perhaps TRBD1 (5 bases). Germline CDR1 reads MDHEN; CDR2 reads SYDVKM. The CDR3 extends over 14 amino acids. V was cut by 6 bases and J by 6 bases, with 15 bases left in between.

Ten or more counts support this clonotype. V and J are TRBV7-2 and TRBJ2-2, with 7 positions matching TRBD1. Germline V gives CDR1 SGHTA, CDR2 FQGNSA. The junction had 4 bases not matched to a gene; V was cut back by 2 bases and J by 1 base. This CDR3 spans 16 amino acids. CDR3 DNA sequence: TGTGCCAGCAGCTTAAACAGGGGAAGGAACACCGGGGAGCTGTTTTTT. The encoded protein is CASSLNRGRNTGELFF.

Ten or more counts support this clonotype. For the CDR3, the DNA is TGCGCCAGCAGCCAACCACAGGGATTAAGAAGGGAATTGCCCCAGCATTTT. It yields the protein CASSQPQGLRRELPQHF. The V call is TRBV4-1, the J call TRBJ1-5; perhaps TRBD1 as D (6 bases). The CDR3 extends over 17 amino acids. Trimming cost V 2 bases and J 9 bases, with 23 bases left between them. Germline CDR1 MGHRA, CDR2 YSYEKL.

This clonotype showed up just a few times. The gene calls are TRBV29-1 and TRBJ2-1; TRBD2 matches 7 bases. The CDR3 loop spans 17 amino acids. Germline V gene sequence: CDR1 SQVTM, CDR2 ANQGSEA. V dropped 2 bases and J dropped 8; count of bases not matched to a gene: 18. CDR3: CSVERAGQLRVSYEQFF. CDR3 sequence (DNA): TGCAGCGTTGAACGAGCGGGGCAACTAAGAGTATCTTATGAGCAGTTCTTC.

The chain carries TRBV7-2 and TRBJ1-1; a weak D match, TRBD1 (5 bases). The V gene lost 1 base and the J gene lost 7 bases, with 10 bases spanning the gap. The CDR3 consists of 13 residues. Germline CDR1 reads SGHTA; CDR2 reads FQGNSA. The CDR3 protein is CASSLGGGVEAFF. The CDR3, as DNA: TGTGCCAGCAGCTTAGGGGGGGGGGTTGAAGCTTTCTTT.

This clonotype was found a few times. The chain uses TRBV29-1 and TRBJ1-1; TRBD1 matches at 7 bases. The CDR3 loop spans 15 amino acids. From germline, CDR1 is SQVTM and CDR2 ANQGSEA. V lost 5 bases to trimming and J lost 0 bases; unmatched junction nucleotides: 9. The CDR3 nucleotides read TGCAGCGTTAAGGGACAGTTGAATATGAACACTGAAGCTTTCTTT. Encoded protein: CSVKGQLNMNTEAFF. The full variable domain, with the rest looked up from reference TRBV29-1 and TRBJ1-1, is SAVISQKPSRDICQRGTSLTIQCQVDSQVTMMFWYRQQPGQSLTLIATANQGSEATYESGFVIDKFPISRPNLTFSTLTVSNMSPEDSSIYLCSVKGQLNMNTEAFFGQGTRLTVV.

This clonotype was found a few times. V usage is TRBV5-4 and J usage is TRBJ1-6; no definite D call. The CDR3 spans 14 residues. Trimming shortened V by 2 bases and J by 7 bases, and 10 bases separated the two germline ends. CDR1 SGHNT and CDR2 YYREEE come from the germline V gene (reference sequence). The CDR3 nucleotides read TGTGCCAGCAGCTTCCCAGAGGGAAATTCACCCCTCCACTTT. It codes for CASSFPEGNSPLHF.

This clonotype was counted only a few times. The V and J genes are TRBV10-3 and TRBJ1-5, with 7 bases fitting TRBD1. The ends lost 8 bases at V and 5 bases at J; junction bases unmatched: 9. The CDR3 has 14 amino acids. The germline V gene encodes CDR1 ENHRY and CDR2 SYGVKD. The CDR3 DNA follows: TGTGCCATCGGGCCTCAGGGGGGCGATCAGCCCCAGCATTTT. Translation: CAIGPQGGDQPQHF.

This clonotype was detected many times. CDR3 bases: TGTGCCAGCTCACCACTCGGTCCGGGGAATGTCTACAATGAGCAGTTCTTC. Amino acids: CASSPLGPGNVYNEQFF. V and J are TRBV18 and TRBJ2-1; possible D gene TRBD2, 5 bases. Germline V lookup: CDR1 KGHSH, CDR2 LQKENI. Deletions cut 1 base from V and 3 bases from J, with 16 bases between. The CDR3 sequence is 17 residues long.